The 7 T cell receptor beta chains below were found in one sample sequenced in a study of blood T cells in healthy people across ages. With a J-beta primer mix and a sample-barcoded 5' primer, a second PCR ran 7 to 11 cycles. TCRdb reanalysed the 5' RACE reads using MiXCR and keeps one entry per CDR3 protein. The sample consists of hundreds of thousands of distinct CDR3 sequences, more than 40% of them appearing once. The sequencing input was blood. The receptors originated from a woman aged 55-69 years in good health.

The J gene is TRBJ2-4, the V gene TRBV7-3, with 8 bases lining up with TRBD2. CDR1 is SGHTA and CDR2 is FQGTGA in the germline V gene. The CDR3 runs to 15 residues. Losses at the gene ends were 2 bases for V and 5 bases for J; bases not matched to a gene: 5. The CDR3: CASSLGPLAENIQYF. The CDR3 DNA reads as TGTGCCAGCAGCTTAGGTCCACTAGCGGAAAACATTCAGTACTTC. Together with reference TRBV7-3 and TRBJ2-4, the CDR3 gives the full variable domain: GAGVSQTPSNKVTEKGKYVELRCDPISGHTALYWYRQSLGQGPEFLIYFQGTGAADDSGLPNDRFFAVRPEGSVSTLKIQRTERGDSAVYLCASSLGPLAENIQYFGAGTRLSVL.

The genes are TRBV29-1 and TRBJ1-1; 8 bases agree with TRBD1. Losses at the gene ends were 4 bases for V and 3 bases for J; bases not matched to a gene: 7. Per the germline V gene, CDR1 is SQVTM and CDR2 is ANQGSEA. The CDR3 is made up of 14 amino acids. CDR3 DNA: TGCAGCGTTGCTCCCAGGGGGCGCGACACTGAAGCTTTCTTT. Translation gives CSVAPRGRDTEAFF.

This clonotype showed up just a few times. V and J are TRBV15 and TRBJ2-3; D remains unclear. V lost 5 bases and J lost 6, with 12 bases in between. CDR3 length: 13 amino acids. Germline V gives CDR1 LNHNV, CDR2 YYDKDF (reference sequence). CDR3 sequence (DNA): TGTGCCACCAGCCATAGAAACATGGATACGCAGTATTTT. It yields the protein CATSHRNMDTQYF.

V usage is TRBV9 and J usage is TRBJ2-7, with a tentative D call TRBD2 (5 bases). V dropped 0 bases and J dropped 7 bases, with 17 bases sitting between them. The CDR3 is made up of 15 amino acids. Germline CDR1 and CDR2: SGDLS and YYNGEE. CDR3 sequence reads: CASSVGLPINNEQYF. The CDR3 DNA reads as TGTGCCAGCAGCGTAGGACTACCTATCAACAATGAGCAGTACTTC. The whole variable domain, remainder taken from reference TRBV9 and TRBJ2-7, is DSGVTQTPKHLITATGQRVTLRCSPRSGDLSVYWYQQSLDQGLQFLIQYYNGEERAKGNILERFSAQQFPDLHSELNLSSLELGDSALYFCASSVGLPINNEQYFGPGTRLTVT.

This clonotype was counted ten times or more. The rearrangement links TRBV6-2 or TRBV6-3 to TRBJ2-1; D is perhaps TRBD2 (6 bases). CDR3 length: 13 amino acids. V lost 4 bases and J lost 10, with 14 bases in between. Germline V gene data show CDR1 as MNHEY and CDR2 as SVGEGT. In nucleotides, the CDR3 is TGTGCCAGCAGTTCTCGACTAGTCGGGGAGCAGTTCTTC. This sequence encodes CASSSRLVGEQFF.

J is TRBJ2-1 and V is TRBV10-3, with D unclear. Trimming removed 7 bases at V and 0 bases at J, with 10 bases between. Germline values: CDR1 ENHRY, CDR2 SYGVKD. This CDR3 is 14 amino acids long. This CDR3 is CAIMRDGSYNEQFF. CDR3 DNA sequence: TGTGCCATCATGCGTGACGGCTCCTACAATGAGCAGTTCTTC.

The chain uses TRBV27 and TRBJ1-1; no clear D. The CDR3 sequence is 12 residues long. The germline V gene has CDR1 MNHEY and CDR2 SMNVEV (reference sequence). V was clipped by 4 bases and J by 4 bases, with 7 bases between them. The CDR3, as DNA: TGTGCCAGCAGTTCACGGGTCACTGAAGCTTTCTTT. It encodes CASSSRVTEAFF.